Detailed here is one TCR beta chain. The sample comes from a study of shared clonotypes between healthy human individuals. Assay used: immunoSEQ multiplex PCR; TCRdb lists only in-frame clones, some missing. In the table there are a few hundred thousand clones, about nine tenths of which are singletons. The CDR3 extends over 13 amino acids. Losses at the gene ends were 8 bases for V and 6 bases for J; bases not matched to a gene: 8. CDR1 WNHNN and CDR2 SYGVQD come from the germline V gene (reference sequence). The sample taken for sequencing was memory CD8+ T cells sorted from blood. Noted subset: CD45RO+ cells pooled with CCR7-negative TemRA cells. The source is a man aged 18-30 years in good health. This sequence joins TRBV10-1 and TRBJ2-7; 9 bases agree with TRBD1. CDR3 loop: CASGGTGTSEQYF. CDR3 nucleotides: TGCGCCAGCGGGGGGACAGGGACGTCCGAGCAGTACTTC.